Here is one T cell receptor beta chain with its context. Its target is not known. These data originate in a study of cytomegalovirus exposure and HLA in healthy donors. The CDR3 length is 18 residues. The germline V gene has CDR1 LGHNA and CDR2 YNFKEQ. Trimming took 1 base from V and 0 from J, leaving 15 bases between them. Study-wide results and caveats: Within a later analysis, the majority of CMV-associated TCR beta chains appeared HLA-restricted. Rare TCR sequences dominated, though some public TCRs recurred in many donors. Versus the roughly 690-donor mean, an Asian-associated ancestry cluster reportedly showed fewer N-insertions in a later analysis.

It was with 60 Vbeta and 13 Jbeta primers that the PCR ran. Profiling relied on immunoSEQ multiplex PCR, and the TCRdb table lists in-frame clones only, not all of them. The table records about 160,000 clones, 75% to 90% of them present only once. The material sequenced was PBMCs. The source of this sequence is a woman aged 18-35 years in good health and CMV-seronegative. V is TRBV4-2 and J is TRBJ1-4; D perhaps matches TRBD1 (5 bases). The CDR3 protein is CASSQAEAGHATNEKLFF. DNA of the CDR3: TGTGCCAGCAGCCAAGCCGAAGCAGGACATGCAACTAATGAAAAACTGTTTTTT.